A single sample is the source of the 20 T cell receptor beta chains below, sequenced in a study of T and B cells in COVID-19 patients. TRB rearrangements were amplified by multiplex PCR with BIOMED2 TRB-A/B primers. TCRdb re-called the multiplex PCR reads with MiXCR, one entry per CDR3 protein. Of around 1,900 distinct CDR3 sequences listed, roughly 23% were seen once; the top ten hold under 60%. Each TRB amplification used roughly 220-550 ng of genomic DNA from blood. The sequenced sample was blood. The source is a human donor with active COVID-19.

The chain carries TRBV5-1 and TRBJ1-2, with 9 nucleotides matching TRBD1. The germline CDR1 and CDR2 sequences are SGHRS and YFSETQ. CDR3 size: 15 residues. V was pared by 5 bases and J by 5 bases, with 10 bases of the junction left unmatched. The CDR3: CASRREPGQGYGYTF. As DNA, the CDR3 is TGCGCCAGCAGACGGGAACCGGGACAGGGATATGGCTACACCTTC.

This clonotype was found a few times. This chain connects TRBV20-1 to TRBJ1-4, with 10 positions matching TRBD1. The CDR3 loop spans 16 amino acids. V dropped 5 bases and J dropped 3; count of bases not matched to a gene: 9. Per germline, CDR1 DFQATT and CDR2 SNEGSKA (reference sequence). The CDR3 DNA reads TGCAGTGCTCGACAGGGGGCTGTTGGGGCTAATGAAAAACTGTTTTTT. Its protein is CSARQGAVGANEKLFF.

J is TRBJ1-2 and V is TRBV4-3; D is ambiguous. CDR1 is LGHNA, CDR2 YSLEER, per germline. Trimming cost V 0 bases and J 3 bases, with 11 bases left between them. CDR3 length equals 15 residues. Here the CDR3 DNA reads TGCGCCAGCAGCCAAGAAGTGTCGGAGCACTATGGCTACACCTTC. The encoded protein is CASSQEVSEHYGYTF.

The V call is TRBV13, the J call TRBJ2-3; TRBD2 matches at 10 bases. The V and J ends lost 5 bases and 3 bases, in that order; junction bases with no gene match: 2. The CDR3 consists of 14 residues. Germline loops: CDR1 PRHDT, CDR2 FYEKMQ (reference sequence). CDR3 in amino acids: CASSPTSGTDTQYF. The CDR3 DNA is TGTGCCAGCAGCCCGACTAGCGGGACAGATACGCAGTATTTT.

The rearrangement joins TRBV6-5 to TRBJ1-4, with 9 positions matching TRBD1. This CDR3 contains 14 residues. Germline CDR1 is MNHEY and CDR2 is SVGAGI. Unmatched junction bases numbered 12, after V lost 6 bases and J lost 13 bases. CDR3 residues: CASSRDRVPLILFF. The CDR3 region has the DNA TGTGCCAGCAGCCGGGACAGGGTGCCCCTGATACTGTTTTTT.

By sample fraction, this clonotype is medium-sized. The J gene is TRBJ1-2, the V gene TRBV30, with a weak D call TRBD1 (6 bases). V lost 0 bases and J 2 bases, leaving 13 bases between the germline ends. Germline V lookup: CDR1 GTSNPN, CDR2 SVGIG (reference sequence). This CDR3 contains 15 residues. The CDR3 loop reads CAWSVGGARNYGYTF. CDR3 DNA: TGTGCCTGGAGTGTGGGGGGGGCCAGGAACTATGGCTACACCTTC.

In DNA form, the CDR3 reads TGCAGCGTGGGGACTAGCGGGGGTGGGGCCCAGTACTTC. Its protein product is CSVGTSGGGAQYF. The genes are TRBV29-1 and TRBJ2-5; 14 bases agree with TRBD2. The CDR3 covers 13 residues. Looked up from germline, CDR1 is SQVTM and CDR2 is ANQGSEA. Losses at the gene ends were 6 bases for V and 9 bases for J; bases not matched to a gene: 6.

This clonotype is labeled medium-sized. V gene TRBV19 combines with J gene TRBJ1-5; 9 bases fit TRBD1. Germline V CDR1 and CDR2: LNHDA, SQIVND (reference sequence). Unmatched junction bases numbered 7, after V lost 6 bases and J lost 1 base. CDR3 length: 16 amino acids. For the CDR3, the DNA is TGTGCCAGTAGCCGGACGGACAGGGGAAGCAATCAGCCCCAGCATTTT. Its protein is CASSRTDRGSNQPQHF.

This clonotype is termed large. The genes are TRBV29-1 and TRBJ2-2, with TRBD2 matching over 8 bases. This CDR3 is 17 amino acids long. Losses at the gene ends were 1 base for V and 5 bases for J; bases not matched to a gene: 12. Germline CDR1 reads SQVTM; CDR2 reads ANQGSEA. CDR3 residues: CSVEAGRSGALTGELFF. Here the CDR3 DNA reads TGCAGCGTTGAAGCCGGCCGTAGCGGGGCCTTAACCGGGGAGCTGTTTTTT.

This clonotype rates as medium-sized (0.01 to 0.1%). CDR3 in amino acids: CASSLSNTEAFF. The CDR3, as DNA: TGTGCCAGCAGTCTCTCGAACACTGAAGCTTTCTTT. J is TRBJ1-1 and V is TRBV12-3 or TRBV12-4, with unresolved D. CDR3 length equals 12 residues. V shed 5 bases and J shed 1 base, with 5 bases lying between them.

This clonotype rates as medium-sized. The chain combines TRBV19 with TRBJ1-5, with 9 bases aligning to TRBD1. CDR3 length: 14 amino acids. Unmatched junction bases numbered 8, after V lost 5 bases and J lost 9 bases. Germline loops: CDR1 LNHDA, CDR2 SQIVND (reference sequence). The chain's CDR3 is CASSPGTGTRPQHF. CDR3 bases: TGTGCCAGTAGTCCCGGGACAGGGACTCGGCCCCAGCATTTT.

This clonotype is medium-sized in the sample. The genes are TRBV6-1 and TRBJ2-5; D is perhaps TRBD1 or TRBD2 (5 bases each). This CDR3 has 17 amino acids. Germline V gives CDR1 MNHNS, CDR2 SASEGT. The V and J ends lost 5 bases and 2 bases respectively, with 21 bases between them. The CDR3 spells CASSLLLPGRAQETQYF. The CDR3 DNA sequence: TGTGCCAGCAGTCTCTTATTGCCGGGACGGGCTCAAGAGACCCAGTACTTC.

The rearrangement uses TRBV6-5 and TRBJ2-2; D is uncertain. The germline CDR1 and CDR2 sequences are MNHEY and SVGAGI. Between the trimmed V and J ends, which lost 2 bases and 6 bases, there was a span of 4 bases. The CDR3 length is 12 residues. The CDR3 reads CASSYGAGELFF. The DNA for the CDR3 is TGTGCCAGCAGTTACGGGGCCGGGGAGCTGTTTTTT.

The table lists this clonotype with a count of one. This chain uses TRBV25-1 with TRBJ1-6; unclear D gene. CDR3 length: 13 residues. V lost 10 bases and J lost 12, with 19 bases in between. Germline V gene sequence: CDR1 MGHDK, CDR2 SYGVNS. Here the CDR3 reads CATKPTGLGPLHF. The CDR3, as DNA: TGTGCCACCAAACCTACGGGGTTGGGACCCCTCCACTTT.

This clonotype is medium-sized. V is TRBV18 and J is TRBJ2-5; D ambiguous. Germline V gives CDR1 KGHSH, CDR2 LQKENI. The CDR3 consists of 11 residues. V lost 3 bases and J 1 base, leaving 0 bases between the germline ends. The CDR3 sequence is CASSPQETQYF. The CDR3 region has the DNA TGTGCCAGCTCACCCCAAGAGACCCAGTACTTC.

The chain uses TRBV20-1 and TRBJ2-7; D perhaps matches TRBD2 (5 bases). The CDR3 spans 13 residues. Per the germline V gene, CDR1 is DFQATT and CDR2 is SNEGSKA (reference sequence). V lost 7 bases and J 2 bases, leaving 15 bases between the germline ends. The CDR3 protein is CSGISGSTYEQYF. The CDR3 DNA reads as TGCAGTGGGATAAGCGGATCCACCTACGAGCAGTACTTC.

The rearrangement links TRBV20-1 to TRBJ1-5; a possible D gene is TRBD1 (6 bases). This CDR3 region has 15 residues. In germline, CDR1 is DFQATT, CDR2 SNEGSKA (reference sequence). Trimming removed 7 bases from V and 2 bases from J, with 18 bases in between. The DNA for the CDR3 is TGCAGTGATGAACAGGGTCTCGGAGGCAATCAGCCCCAGCATTTT. Translation: CSDEQGLGGNQPQHF.

The chain is built from TRBV28 and TRBJ1-3, with D unresolved. CDR3 length: 16 amino acids. The germline V gene encodes CDR1 MDHEN and CDR2 SYDVKM. The ends were cut back, 6 bases at V and 0 bases at J, with 15 bases in the middle. CDR3 sequence (DNA): TGTGCCAGCAGCGAGCAATCAGCGAGCTCTGGAAACACCATATATTTT. It specifies CASSEQSASSGNTIYF.

The rearrangement uses TRBV19 and TRBJ2-1; 16 nucleotides match TRBD2. The V gene end was trimmed by 9 bases and the J gene end by 8 bases; junction bases not matched to a gene: 16. The germline V gene encodes CDR1 LNHDA and CDR2 SQIVND (reference sequence). The CDR3 has 18 amino acids. Here the CDR3 DNA reads TGTGCCAGCAGCTCAACCGGGACTAGCGGGAGGGCCAAGGATGAGCAGTTCTTC. This encodes CASSSTGTSGRAKDEQFF. Full variable domain (outside the CDR3, taken from reference TRBV19 and TRBJ2-1): DGGITQSPKYLFRKEGQNVTLSCEQNLNHDAMYWYRQDPGQGLRLIYYSQIVNDFQKGDIAEGYSVSREKKESFPLTVTSAQKNPTAFYLCASSSTGTSGRAKDEQFFGPGTRLTVL.

The chain couples TRBV11-1 to TRBJ2-3; no clear D. This CDR3 comprises 14 residues. CDR1 SGHAT and CDR2 FQDESV come from the germline V gene (reference sequence). V was clipped by 3 bases and J by 4 bases, with 11 bases between them. CDR3 bases: TGTGCCAGCAGCTTTCTTGAGCAAGCAGATACGCAGTATTTT. It translates to CASSFLEQADTQYF.